This T cell receptor beta chain was captured in a study of blood T cell repertoires in COVID-19. Study-wide context: PBMCs, B-cell-depleted T cells, or T cells were the source of the cDNA or gDNA that made up the material.

In the authors' workflow: Estimation of nucleated cell counts was performed using reference gene primer amplification. Measured with immunoSEQ multiplex PCR; TCRdb has only the in-frame clones, and not every one. The D gene and trimming were derived from the DNA, and the V and J assignments and clone size from that table. This table has 150,000 or so clones, around 80% appearing once. The CDR3 sequence is 16 residues long. V shed 0 bases and J 7 bases; nucleotides not matched to a gene: 12. The germline V gene has CDR1 SGDLS and CDR2 YYNGEE. The receptor was derived from a human donor with acute or convalescent COVID-19. The donor label of this sample is uncertain. Sequenced material: peripheral blood. This sequence joins TRBV9 and TRBJ1-2; 7 bases agree with TRBD1. DNA for the CDR3: TGTGCCAGCAGCGTAGACGGTCGAGGGGGCGCGGGTGGCTACACCTTC. Translated, it gives CASSVDGRGGAGGYTF.